The 23 T cell receptor beta chains in this list originate from one sample, sequenced in a study of T cells in Graves' hyperthyroidism and ophthalmopathy. Regions amplified from RNA transcripts were the TCR beta CDR3 regions. Carried out on the TCR CDR3, a first-round RT-PCR used the HTBI primer set. Using its own MiXCR run on the multiplex PCR reads, TCRdb lists one record per CDR3 protein. Altogether some 770,000 distinct CDR3 sequences are present, over 15% being singletons, with the ten largest covering 8.4%. Sample: blood. The receptors were gathered from a man aged 18 to 29 with Graves' hyperthyroidism.

The V and J genes are TRBV19 and TRBJ1-6, with D hard to call. Germline CDR1 LNHDA, CDR2 SQIVND (reference sequence). Deletions cut 4 bases from V and 6 bases from J, with 10 bases between. This CDR3 has 14 residues. CDR3 region: CASSRLIPNSPLHF. The CDR3 nucleotides are TGTGCCAGTAGTAGGCTGATTCCTAATTCACCCCTCCACTTT.

This clonotype came up a few times. The chain couples TRBV28 to TRBJ1-5, with D perhaps TRBD1 (6 bases). Germline CDR1 and CDR2: MDHEN and SYDVKM. V was shortened by 2 bases and J by 7 bases, with 15 bases between the two germline ends. The CDR3 has 15 amino acids. CDR3: CASSLPGGRGQPQHF. CDR3 nucleotides: TGTGCCAGCAGTTTACCTGGGGGGCGAGGACAGCCCCAGCATTTT.

This clonotype has a count of ten or more. The V call is TRBV10-3, the J call TRBJ2-7; unclear D gene. Germline CDR1 ENHRY, CDR2 SYGVKD. The CDR3 spans 12 residues. V lost 8 bases to trimming and J lost 2 bases, with 10 bases between them. The CDR3 DNA is TGTGCCATCGGTAACAGCCCCTACGAGCAGTACTTC. As protein: CAIGNSPYEQYF.

In its sample, this clonotype was seen a few times. The chain has TRBV20-1 and TRBJ2-1; 12 bases are shared with TRBD2. Germline lookup yields CDR1 DFQATT and CDR2 SNEGSKA (reference sequence). CDR3 length: 16 residues. The V gene end was trimmed by 0 bases and the J gene end by 9 bases; junction bases not matched to a gene: 9. Written as DNA, the CDR3 is TGCAGTGCTAGAGACAGGGGACTAGCGGGCCTAGGTGAGCAGTTCTTC. It translates to CSARDRGLAGLGEQFF.

V and J are TRBV20-1 and TRBJ2-1; D possibly corresponds to TRBD1 (6 bases). The V and J ends lost 3 bases and 9 bases respectively, with 18 bases between them. The CDR3 contains 14 residues. CDR1 is DFQATT, CDR2 SNEGSKA, per germline (reference sequence). CDR3 in DNA: TGCAGTGCTAGTAGGGTGAGGGGGACGGGTGAGCAGTTCTTC. Protein: CSASRVRGTGEQFF.

On this clonotype: This clone may be a read error of a much larger clone one base away. V is TRBV12-3 or TRBV12-4 and J is TRBJ2-1, with D maybe TRBD2 (5 bases). The CDR3 is 13 residues long. CDR3 coding DNA: TGTGCCAGCCAGTTGGGAGCCTACAATGGGCAGTTCTTC. This sequence encodes CASQLGAYNGQFF.

This clonotype showed up just a few times. The rearrangement joins TRBV27 to TRBJ2-5; 7 nucleotides agree with TRBD2. The V segment lost 2 bases and the J segment 4 bases; nucleotides outside the gene matches: 4. The germline gives CDR1 MNHEY, CDR2 SMNVEV (reference sequence). The CDR3 spans 14 residues. The CDR3 bases are TGTGCCAGCAGTTTAATGGGAGGGTTAGAGACCCAGTACTTC. It translates to CASSLMGGLETQYF.

This clonotype was counted ten times or more. The V and J genes are TRBV28 and TRBJ1-1; D is perhaps TRBD1 (5 bases). Between the trimmed V and J ends, which lost 7 bases and 5 bases, there was a span of 26 bases. Germline V gene sequence: CDR1 MDHEN, CDR2 SYDVKM. The CDR3 is 17 residues long. CDR3 DNA sequence: TGTGCCAGCACTTATCTCCCGGGGCAGGGCGGAGGAACTGAAGCTTTCTTT. This codes for CASTYLPGQGGGTEAFF.

This clonotype was recorded many times. The rearrangement joins TRBV27 to TRBJ2-3; D not resolved. CDR3 length: 16 amino acids. CDR1 and CDR2 (germline): MNHEY, SMNVEV (reference sequence). Trimming took 4 bases from V and 5 from J, leaving 19 bases between them. The CDR3 reads CASSSETATTEDTQYF. CDR3 sequence (DNA): TGTGCCAGCAGTTCCGAAACAGCAACAACGGAAGATACGCAGTATTTT.

This clonotype was recorded at least ten times. V usage is TRBV2 and J usage is TRBJ1-1; no reliable D call. Germline CDR1 is SNHLY and CDR2 is FYNNEI. Trimming took 6 bases from V and 4 from J, leaving 12 bases between them. The CDR3 loop spans 13 amino acids. The DNA of the CDR3 is TGTGCCAGCAGCGATGAACGGATCACTGAAGCTTTCTTT. Its protein product is CASSDERITEAFF.

This clonotype was counted at least ten times. The gene calls are TRBV5-1 and TRBJ1-1; no definite D call. Trimming removed 4 bases at V and 8 bases at J, with 15 bases between. This CDR3 region has 13 residues. In germline, CDR1 is SGHRS, CDR2 YFSETQ. For the CDR3, the DNA is TGCGCCAGCAGCGTTGACATCCTCGGGGAAGCTTTCTTT. This gives the protein CASSVDILGEAFF.

The sample holds a few counts of this clonotype. The J gene is TRBJ2-3, the V gene TRBV5-1, with 14 positions matching TRBD2. Germline CDR1 and CDR2: SGHRS and YFSETQ. Trimming cost V 0 bases and J 3 bases; bases outside gene matches: 3. This CDR3 contains 17 residues. The CDR3 sequence: CASSLGLAGGPTDTQYF. CDR3 DNA sequence: TGCGCCAGCAGCTTGGGACTAGCGGGAGGGCCAACAGATACGCAGTATTTT. Using reference TRBV5-1 and TRBJ2-3 for the parts outside the CDR3, the full variable domain is KAGVTQTPRYLIKTRGQQVTLSCSPISGHRSVSWYQQTPGQGLQFLFEYFSETQRNKGNFPGRFSGRQFSNSRSEMNVSTLELGDSALYLCASSLGLAGGPTDTQYFGPGTRLTVL.

The rearrangement joins TRBV4-1 to TRBJ1-1, with D possibly TRBD1 on 5 matching bases. V shed 0 bases and J shed 7 bases, with 12 bases lying between them. This CDR3 region has 14 residues. From germline, CDR1 is MGHRA and CDR2 YSYEKL. CDR3 sequence (DNA): TGCGCCAGCAGCCAAGAGGATGGACATATTGAAGCTTTCTTT. Protein product: CASSQEDGHIEAFF.

This clonotype was seen ten or more times. J is TRBJ2-7 and V is TRBV13; the D is unclear. The V gene lost 4 bases and the J gene lost 4 bases, with 8 bases spanning the gap. The germline CDR1 and CDR2 sequences are PRHDT and FYEKMQ (reference sequence). The CDR3 runs to 12 residues. The CDR3 bases are TGTGCCAGCAGCTCGGACCGTTACGAGCAGTACTTC. Its protein is CASSSDRYEQYF.

There are a few counts of this clonotype. The chain has TRBV30 and TRBJ2-7; D ambiguous. CDR1 GTSNPN and CDR2 SVGIG come from the germline V gene (reference sequence). CDR3 length: 14 amino acids. Between the trimmed V and J ends, which lost 2 bases and 2 bases, there was a span of 13 bases. The chain's CDR3 is CAWSPIGTAYEQYF. CDR3 DNA sequence: TGTGCCTGGAGTCCCATAGGAACTGCCTACGAGCAGTACTTC.

The chain combines TRBV2 with TRBJ2-4, with 7 bases aligning to TRBD2. Germline-derived CDR1 and CDR2 are SNHLY and FYNNEI. With 3 bases clipped from V and 6 bases from J, the junction kept 2 bases outside the gene matches. This CDR3 is 13 amino acids long. The chain's CDR3 is CASSEGRGNIQYF. The CDR3, as DNA: TGTGCCAGCAGTGAGGGGAGGGGAAACATTCAGTACTTC.

This clonotype has only a few counts. The rearrangement uses TRBV7-6 and TRBJ2-2; no clear D. V lost 8 bases and J 0 bases, leaving 13 bases between the germline ends. The CDR3 runs to 15 residues. Germline V CDR1 and CDR2: SGHVS, FNYEAQ. Here the CDR3 DNA reads TGTGCCAGCGGGGTGACAAGTGCGAACACCGGGGAGCTGTTTTTT. It codes for CASGVTSANTGELFF.

A few counts support this clonotype. V is TRBV28 and J is TRBJ2-5; the D gene is possibly TRBD1 (9 bases). The germline CDR1 and CDR2 sequences are MDHEN and SYDVKM. The CDR3 runs 19 residues. V was pared by 5 bases and J by 5 bases, with 30 bases between. This chain's CDR3 is CASSQQGARTGGLLETQYF. The CDR3 region has the DNA TGTGCCAGCAGTCAACAGGGGGCTCGTACGGGAGGGCTCCTTGAGACCCAGTACTTC. Variable domain in full (rest from reference TRBV28 and TRBJ2-5): DVKVTQSSRYLVKRTGEKVFLECVQDMDHENMFWYRQDPGLGLRLIYFSYDVKMKEKGDIPEGYSVSREKKERFSLILESASTNQTSMYLCASSQQGARTGGLLETQYFGPGTRLLVL.

Comment on this clonotype: A much larger clone differs by one base, so this may be a read error. The rearrangement links TRBV27 to TRBJ2-7, with a tentative D call TRBD2 (5 bases). Trimming took 4 bases from V and 2 from J, leaving 12 bases between them. This CDR3 has 14 amino acids. Looked up from germline, CDR1 is MNHEY and CDR2 is SMNVEV (reference sequence). In DNA form, the CDR3 reads TGTGCCAGCAGTTCACTAGGAAGCACCTACGAGCAGTACTTC. Amino acid sequence: CASSSLGSTYEQYF.

The V and J genes are TRBV6-1 and TRBJ2-7; the D gene is possibly TRBD1 (5 bases). Deletions cut 5 bases from V and 5 bases from J, with 13 bases between. Germline V gives CDR1 MNHNS, CDR2 SASEGT. The length of the CDR3 is 13 residues. CDR3 DNA: TGTGCCAGCAGTTTGACAGACGCTCACGAGCAGTACTTC. Encoded protein: CASSLTDAHEQYF.

This clonotype occurred a few times. V is TRBV5-1 and J is TRBJ2-1; D is unresolved. Germline assignment: CDR1 SGHRS and CDR2 YFSETQ. The ends were cut back, 0 bases at V and 4 bases at J, with 8 bases in the middle. This CDR3 contains 14 residues. The CDR3 DNA reads TGCGCCAGCAGCTTGGGGAATGCTTACAATGAGCAGTTCTTC. Protein: CASSLGNAYNEQFF.

This sequence joins TRBV27 and TRBJ2-7; D may be TRBD1 (6 bases). Germline V gene lookup returns CDR1 MNHEY and CDR2 SMNVEV (reference sequence). The CDR3 runs 15 residues. V dropped 1 base and J dropped 5 bases, with 15 bases sitting between them. CDR3 loop: CASSLYSRGDHEQYF. As DNA, the CDR3 is TGTGCCAGCAGTTTATATAGCAGGGGAGACCACGAGCAGTACTTC.

This chain connects TRBV6-1 to TRBJ2-1; 9 bases are a match to TRBD2. In germline, CDR1 is MNHNS, CDR2 SASEGT. The CDR3 is 15 amino acids. After removal of 6 bases from V and 6 bases from J, the junction contained 9 bases not matched to a gene. The CDR3 protein is CASSSLTSGLNEQFF. CDR3 nucleotide sequence: TGTGCCAGCAGCAGCCTGACTAGCGGCCTCAATGAGCAGTTCTTC.